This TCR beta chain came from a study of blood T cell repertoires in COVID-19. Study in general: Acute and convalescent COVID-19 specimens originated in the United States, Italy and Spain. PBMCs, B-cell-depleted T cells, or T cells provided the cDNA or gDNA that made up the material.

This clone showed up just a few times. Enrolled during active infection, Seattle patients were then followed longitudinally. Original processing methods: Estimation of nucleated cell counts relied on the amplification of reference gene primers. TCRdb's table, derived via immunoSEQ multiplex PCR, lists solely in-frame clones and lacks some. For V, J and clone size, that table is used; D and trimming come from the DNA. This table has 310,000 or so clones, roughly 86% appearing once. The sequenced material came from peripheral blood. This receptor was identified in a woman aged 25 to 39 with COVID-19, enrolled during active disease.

The CDR3 protein is CASRDSSSIEQFF. Here the CDR3 DNA reads TGTGCCAGCAGGGACTCCTCTAGCATTGAGCAGTTCTTC. The rearrangement uses TRBV12-3 or TRBV12-4 and TRBJ2-1, with D tentatively TRBD2 (5 bases). There are 13 residues in the CDR3. V was cut by 6 bases and J by 9 bases, with 15 bases left in between.